This is a list of T cell receptor beta chains from one sample in a study of CD8+CD57+ T cells in acquired aplastic anemia. TCRdb ran MiXCR on the reads and lists one entry per CDR3 protein. The sample consists of 190,000 or so distinct CDR3 sequences, roughly 55% of them appearing once. The sample taken for sequencing was sorted CD4+, CD8+, or CD8+CD57+ T cells (not recorded which) from PBMCs. These receptor sequences come from a human donor in good health. The CDR3 runs from the conserved cysteine through the conserved F or W. The order of the fields is V gene, clone size, D gene, J gene, CDR3 protein, CDR3 DNA. D genes are given only for firm matches. Expanded clones are given a class, and other clones once, few, many or no size at all.

TRBV10-2	NA	TRBD2	TRBJ2-1	CASSPGTSGRVNEQFF	TGTGCCAGCAGCCCCGGGACTAGCGGGAGGGTCAATGAGCAGTTCTTC
TRBV15	many	TRBD1	TRBJ2-7	CATSRDQGQGAYEQYF	TGTGCCACCAGCAGAGATCAGGGACAGGGGGCTTACGAGCAGTACTTC
TRBV5-1	NA	NA	TRBJ2-3	CASSSTEPTDTQYF	TGCGCCAGCAGCTCTACAGAACCCACAGATACGCAGTATTTT
TRBV7-9	NA	NA	TRBJ2-2	CASSFSVAGELFF	TGTGCCAGCAGCTTCTCAGTTGCCGGGGAGCTGTTTTTT
TRBV6-6	many	TRBD2	TRBJ2-1	CASSYYGGEPYNEQFF	TGTGCCAGCAGTTACTATGGGGGGGAGCCCTACAATGAGCAGTTCTTC
TRBV20-1	NA	NA	TRBJ2-3	CSAKVLHTDTQYF	TGCAGTGCTAAGGTTCTCCACACAGATACGCAGTATTTT
TRBV10-2	NA	TRBD2	TRBJ2-1	CASRGLESGEQFF	TGCGCCAGCAGGGGACTAGAATCTGGGGAGCAGTTCTTC
TRBV15	many	NA	TRBJ2-7	CATSGVSGQYF	TGTGCCACCAGCGGGGTTTCAGGGCAGTACTTC
TRBV20-1	NA	NA	TRBJ2-7	CSARGTQESYEQYF	TGCAGTGCTAGAGGAACGCAGGAATCCTACGAGCAGTACTTC
TRBV7-2	few	NA	TRBJ1-5	CASSLDGGPQPQHF	TGTGCCAGCAGCTTAGATGGGGGGCCTCAGCCCCAGCATTTT
TRBV7-2	NA	NA	TRBJ2-1	CASSLQRNNEQFF	TGTGCCAGCAGCCTTCAGCGGAACAATGAGCAGTTCTTC
TRBV11-2	NA	NA	TRBJ2-7	CASSSLMGRVYEQYF	TGTGCCAGCAGCTCGCTAATGGGCAGGGTGTACGAGCAGTACTTC
TRBV29-1	NA	NA	TRBJ1-1	CSVESVNTEAFF	TGCAGCGTTGAGTCGGTGAACACTGAAGCTTTCTTT
TRBV20-1	NA	TRBD2	TRBJ2-5	CSAVSGGRAGETQYF	TGCAGTGCGGTTAGTGGCGGGAGGGCCGGGGAGACCCAGTACTTC
TRBV2	NA	NA	TRBJ1-2	CASSLTGESRGLYGYTF	TGTGCCAGCAGTCTAACGGGGGAAAGCAGGGGACTCTATGGCTACACCTTC
TRBV13	many	NA	TRBJ1-1	CASSPPGTNTEAFF	TGTGCCAGCAGCCCCCCAGGCACGAACACTGAAGCTTTCTTT
TRBV29-1	once	NA	TRBJ1-1	CSVDRAVGTEAFF	TGCAGCGTTGACAGGGCCGTCGGCACTGAAGCTTTCTTT